Each of the 25 T cell receptor beta chains below was sequenced from the same sample in a study of blood T cell repertoires in COVID-19. Sequencing was performed with immunoSEQ multiplex PCR; in TCRdb, only in-frame clones are kept and a portion is missing. This table has 160,000 or so clones, approximately 81% appearing once. The source material was PBMCs or T cells enriched from blood (not recorded which). The source is a man aged 55 to 69 who had recovered from COVID-19.

The chain recombines TRBV24-1 with TRBJ2-1; TRBD2 is a possible D gene (5 bases). V shed 3 bases and J shed 12 bases, with 14 bases lying between them. This CDR3 comprises 13 residues. From germline, CDR1 is KGHDR and CDR2 SFDVKD. The CDR3 coding sequence is TGTGCCACCAGTGATCCCTACGGAGGCGCGCAGTTCTTC. Its translation is CATSDPYGGAQFF.

This clone was counted a few times. The chain joins TRBV7-6 to TRBJ2-2, with D possibly being TRBD1 (5 bases). Germline-derived CDR1 and CDR2 are SGHVS and FNYEAQ. CDR3 length: 15 amino acids. V was pared by 3 bases and J by 2 bases, with 10 bases between. Here the CDR3 DNA reads TGTGCCAGCAGCTTCCAGGGTTACAACACCGGGGAGCTGTTTTTT. Amino acid sequence: CASSFQGYNTGELFF. Full variable domain (outside the CDR3, taken from reference TRBV7-6 and TRBJ2-2): GAGVSQSPRYKVTKRGQDVALRCDPISGHVSLYWYRQALGQGPEFLTYFNYEAQQDKSGLPNDRFSAERPEGSISTLTIQRTEQRDSAMYRCASSFQGYNTGELFFGEGSRLTVL.

The chain employs TRBV28 and TRBJ2-1; 8 nucleotides match TRBD2. V was pared by 9 bases and J by 2 bases, with 9 bases of the junction left unmatched. The CDR3 length is 15 residues. Germline CDR1 is MDHEN and CDR2 is SYDVKM. The CDR3 reads CASVPTGGPYNEQFF. DNA of the CDR3: TGTGCCAGTGTCCCCACGGGGGGGCCCTACAATGAGCAGTTCTTC.

Comments on this clone: At the DNA level, this CDR3 is encoded by other sequences in the same sample as well. The chain couples TRBV12-3 or TRBV12-4 to TRBJ1-1, with a tentative D call TRBD1 (5 bases). This CDR3 comprises 12 residues. Trimming took 2 bases from V and 4 from J, leaving 5 bases between them. The CDR3 here is CASSLRGTEAFF. The CDR3 region has the DNA TGTGCCAGCAGTTTAAGGGGCACTGAAGCTTTCTTT.

The V and J genes are TRBV29-1 and TRBJ1-1; TRBD1 aligns across 9 bases. The length of the CDR3 is 14 residues. Germline loops: CDR1 SQVTM, CDR2 ANQGSEA. Unmatched junction bases numbered 6, after V lost 6 bases and J lost 1 base. This CDR3 is CSVHRGRGNTEAFF. The CDR3 DNA is TGCAGCGTACACAGGGGGCGAGGGAACACTGAAGCTTTCTTT.

This clone was observed a single time. V and J are TRBV7-3 and TRBJ2-1, with D possibly being TRBD2 (6 bases). This CDR3 is 14 amino acids long. Trimming pared 5 bases from V and 6 bases from J, leaving 14 bases between. Germline values: CDR1 SGHTA, CDR2 FQGTGA. The CDR3 region has the DNA TGTGCCAGCAGCCCTGATGGGGGGTCCAATGAGCAGTTCTTC. Its translation is CASSPDGGSNEQFF.

The CDR3 DNA reads as TGTGCCTGGGATCGACAGAAGAACACTGAAGCTTTCTTT. It is translated as CAWDRQKNTEAFF. The chain has TRBV30 and TRBJ1-1; a possible D gene is TRBD1 (5 bases). The CDR3 totals 13 residues. The germline CDR1 and CDR2 sequences are GTSNPN and SVGIG (reference sequence). V lost 5 bases to trimming and J lost 1 base, with 11 bases between them.

This sequence joins TRBV7-2 and TRBJ1-4, with 10 positions matching TRBD1. V lost 5 bases to trimming and J lost 6 bases; unmatched junction nucleotides: 9. The CDR3 has 16 residues. Germline CDR1 SGHTA, CDR2 FQGNSA. The CDR3 protein is CASSPETGTGDEKLFF. The CDR3 DNA sequence: TGTGCCAGCAGCCCGGAAACAGGGACAGGGGATGAAAAACTGTTTTTT.

The chain employs TRBV15 and TRBJ2-5; TRBD2 is a possible D gene (5 bases). V was trimmed by 3 bases and J by 2 bases, leaving 13 bases between them. Per germline, CDR1 LNHNV and CDR2 YYDKDF (reference sequence). This CDR3 has 15 residues. This CDR3 reads CATSSLRLSQETQYF. CDR3 nucleotide sequence: TGTGCCACCAGCAGTTTAAGACTATCACAAGAGACCCAGTACTTC.

In its sample, this clone was seen a few times. The genes are TRBV3-1 (or the pseudogene TRBV3-2) and TRBJ1-4, with TRBD1 as a possible D gene (5 bases). V shed 4 bases and J shed 0 bases, with 12 bases lying between them. CDR3 size: 16 residues. CDR1 and CDR2 from the germline V gene are LGHDT and YNNKEL (reference sequence). For the CDR3, the DNA is TGTGCCAGCAGCCCGCGCCCGACAGCAACTAATGAAAAACTGTTTTTT. This gives the protein CASSPRPTATNEKLFF.

The V and J genes are TRBV9 and TRBJ2-2; 8 nucleotides align to TRBD2. The CDR3 extends over 15 amino acids. After removal of 5 bases from V and 1 base from J, the junction contained 4 bases not matched to a gene. Germline assignment: CDR1 SGDLS and CDR2 YYNGEE. The CDR3 region has the DNA TGTGCCAGCAGTCCCCTAGCGGGGAACACCGGGGAGCTGTTTTTT. Amino acid sequence: CASSPLAGNTGELFF.

CDR3: CAWSEWQANTEAFF. For the CDR3, the DNA is TGTGCCTGGAGTGAATGGCAGGCTAACACTGAAGCTTTCTTT. The V call is TRBV30, the J call TRBJ1-1; D gene ambiguous. V lost 1 base and J 2 bases, leaving 11 bases between the germline ends. Germline CDR1 and CDR2: GTSNPN and SVGIG (reference sequence). The CDR3 covers 14 residues. The full variable domain, completed using reference TRBV30 and TRBJ1-1, is SQTIHQWPATLVQPVGSPLSLECTVEGTSNPNLYWYRQAAGRGLQLLFYSVGIGQISSEVPQNLSASRPQDRQFILSSKKLLLSDSGFYLCAWSEWQANTEAFFGQGTRLTVV.

The chain carries TRBV3-1 (or the pseudogene TRBV3-2) and TRBJ2-4; TRBD2 aligns across 12 bases. This CDR3 comprises 16 residues. CDR1 LGHDT and CDR2 YNNKEL come from the germline V gene (reference sequence). The trim removed 4 bases at V and 7 bases at J, leaving 8 bases unmatched. The CDR3 DNA is TGTGCCAGCAGCCTTGAGCTAGCGGGGGGGCTTAACATTCAGTACTTC. Its protein is CASSLELAGGLNIQYF.

The chain employs TRBV29-1 and TRBJ2-3, with 7 positions matching TRBD2. Losses at the gene ends were 4 bases for V and 2 bases for J; bases not matched to a gene: 6. The CDR3 runs to 14 residues. Germline V gene lookup returns CDR1 SQVTM and CDR2 ANQGSEA. CDR3 DNA: TGCAGCGTTGGCCCCAGCGGGGCCACAGATACGCAGTATTTT. Its translation: CSVGPSGATDTQYF.

The CDR3 spells CASSQEPGISGYTF. CDR3 DNA sequence: TGTGCCAGCAGCCAAGAGCCAGGGATTAGCGGCTACACCTTC. The genes are TRBV3-1 (or the pseudogene TRBV3-2) and TRBJ1-2; possibly TRBD1 for D (5 bases). The CDR3 extends over 14 amino acids. Trimming removed 0 bases from V and 8 bases from J, with 13 bases in between. CDR1 is LGHDT and CDR2 is YNNKEL in the germline V gene (reference sequence).

The chain combines TRBV28 with TRBJ1-2, with 10 bases identical to TRBD1. The germline V gene has CDR1 MDHEN and CDR2 SYDVKM. J gave up 8 bases and V 2 bases, and 8 bases lay outside the gene matches. The CDR3 sequence is 15 residues long. The CDR3 DNA follows: TGTGCCAGCAGTTTAAACGGCGACAGGGGGCGAGGCTACACCTTC. This encodes CASSLNGDRGRGYTF.

This rearrangement joins TRBV19 to TRBJ1-4; D gene ambiguous. The ends were cut back, 9 bases at V and 8 bases at J, with 16 bases in the middle. The CDR3 runs 13 residues. Germline V gives CDR1 LNHDA, CDR2 SQIVND (reference sequence). CDR3 protein: CASKVEGQEKLFF. CDR3 DNA sequence: TGTGCCAGCAAAGTTGAGGGTCAGGAAAAACTGTTTTTT.

The V gene is TRBV9, the J gene TRBJ2-7; D is possibly TRBD1 (6 bases). The V end lost 4 bases, the J end lost 1 base, and 9 bases lay between the germline ends. The CDR3 is made up of 13 amino acids. CDR1 and CDR2 (germline): SGDLS, YYNGEE. The DNA of the CDR3 is TGTGCCAGCAGCTCGGGACATTCCTACGAGCAGTACTTC. This translates into CASSSGHSYEQYF.

V usage is TRBV27 and J usage is TRBJ1-1, with 7 bases lining up with TRBD1. CDR3 size: 12 residues. V shed 4 bases and J 4 bases; nucleotides not matched to a gene: 0. The germline CDR1 and CDR2 sequences are MNHEY and SMNVEV (reference sequence). CDR3 bases: TGTGCCAGCAGTTCAGGGGGCACTGAAGCTTTCTTT. The encoded protein is CASSSGGTEAFF.

As concerns this clone: This same CDR3 is encoded by further DNA sequences in the sample. The gene calls are TRBV7-2 and TRBJ2-7; the match to TRBD1 covers 8 bases. Germline V CDR1 and CDR2: SGHTA, FQGNSA. V was clipped by 5 bases and J by 3 bases; unmatched bases: 9. The CDR3 is 15 amino acids. The CDR3 loop reads CASSPRGQENYEQYF. CDR3 nucleotide sequence: TGTGCCAGCAGCCCGAGGGGACAGGAGAACTACGAGCAGTACTTC.

A few counts support this clone. V and J are TRBV5-4 and TRBJ1-3; D is undetermined. This CDR3 contains 15 residues. CDR1 SGHNT and CDR2 YYREEE come from the germline V gene (reference sequence). V lost 1 base, J lost 0 bases, and 8 bases lay in between. CDR3 residues: CASSLTGISGNTIYF. In DNA, the CDR3 is TGTGCCAGCAGCTTGACGGGAATCTCTGGAAACACCATATATTTT.

The chain couples TRBV28 to TRBJ1-5; D might be TRBD1 (6 bases). Trimming removed 6 bases at V and 4 bases at J, with 13 bases between. The length of the CDR3 is 14 residues. CDR1 MDHEN and CDR2 SYDVKM come from the germline V gene. DNA of the CDR3: TGTGCCAGCAGCCCTGGACAGACTAATCAGCCCCAGCATTTT. Its translation is CASSPGQTNQPQHF.

The V and J genes are TRBV7-6 and TRBJ2-7, with 9 nucleotides matching TRBD1. CDR3 length: 15 residues. Germline assignment: CDR1 SGHVS and CDR2 FNYEAQ. The junction had 6 bases not matched to a gene; V was cut back by 5 bases and J by 1 base. The CDR3 here is CASSVAGQGSYEQYF. The DNA for the CDR3 is TGTGCCAGCAGCGTTGCGGGACAGGGATCCTACGAGCAGTACTTC.

This chain links TRBV7-8 with TRBJ2-2; D is perhaps TRBD2 (6 bases). From germline, CDR1 is SGHVS and CDR2 FQNEAQ. This CDR3 has 17 amino acids. The V end lost 0 bases, the J end lost 2 bases, and 13 bases lay between the germline ends. This CDR3 reads CASSLARVAVNTGELFF. In DNA, the CDR3 is TGTGCCAGCAGCTTAGCGCGGGTAGCGGTAAACACCGGGGAGCTGTTTTTT. Full variable domain (outside the CDR3, taken from reference TRBV7-8 and TRBJ2-2): GAGVSQSPRYKVAKRGQDVALRCDPISGHVSLFWYQQALGQGPEFLTYFQNEAQLDKSGLPSDRFFAERPEGSVSTLKIQRTQQEDSAVYLCASSLARVAVNTGELFFGEGSRLTVL.

This clone turned up a few times. The junction differs from germline at one of its ends, possibly a read error. This sequence joins TRBV2 and TRBJ2-3; 12 bases line up with TRBD2. The CDR3 covers 11 residues. Germline CDR1 reads SNHLY; CDR2 reads FYNNEI. CDR3 protein: CASRDPSGGAF. The CDR3 DNA reads as TGTGCCAGCAGGGACCCTAGCGGGGGGGCGTTT.